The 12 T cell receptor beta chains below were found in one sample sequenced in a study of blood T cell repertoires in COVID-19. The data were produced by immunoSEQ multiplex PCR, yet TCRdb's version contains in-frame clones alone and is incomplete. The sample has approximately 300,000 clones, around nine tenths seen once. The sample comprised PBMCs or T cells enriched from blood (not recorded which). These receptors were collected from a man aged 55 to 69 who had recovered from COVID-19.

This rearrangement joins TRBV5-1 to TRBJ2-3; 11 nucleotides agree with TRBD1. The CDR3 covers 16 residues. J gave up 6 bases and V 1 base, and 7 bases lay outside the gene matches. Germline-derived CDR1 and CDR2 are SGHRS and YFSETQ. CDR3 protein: CASSLTGQGASDTQYF. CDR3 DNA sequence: TGCGCCAGCAGCTTGACCGGACAGGGGGCGTCGGATACGCAGTATTTT.

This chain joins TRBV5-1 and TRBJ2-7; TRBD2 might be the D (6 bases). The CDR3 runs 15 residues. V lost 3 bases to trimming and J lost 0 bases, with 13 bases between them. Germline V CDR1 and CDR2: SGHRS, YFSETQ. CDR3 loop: CASSWSGGNSYEQYF. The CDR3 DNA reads TGCGCCAGCAGCTGGTCGGGCGGGAACTCCTACGAGCAGTACTTC.

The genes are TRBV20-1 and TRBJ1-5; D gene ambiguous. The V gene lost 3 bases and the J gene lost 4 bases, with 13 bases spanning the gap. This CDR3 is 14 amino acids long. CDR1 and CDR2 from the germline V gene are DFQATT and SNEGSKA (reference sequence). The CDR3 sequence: CSASGVHGNQPQHF. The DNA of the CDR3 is TGCAGTGCTAGTGGAGTACACGGGAATCAGCCCCAGCATTTT.

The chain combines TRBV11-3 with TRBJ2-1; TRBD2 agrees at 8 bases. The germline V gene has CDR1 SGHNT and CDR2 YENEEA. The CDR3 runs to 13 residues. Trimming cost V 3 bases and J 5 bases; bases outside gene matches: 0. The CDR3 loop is CASSFSGNNEQFF. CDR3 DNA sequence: TGTGCCAGCAGCTTTAGCGGGAACAATGAGCAGTTCTTC.

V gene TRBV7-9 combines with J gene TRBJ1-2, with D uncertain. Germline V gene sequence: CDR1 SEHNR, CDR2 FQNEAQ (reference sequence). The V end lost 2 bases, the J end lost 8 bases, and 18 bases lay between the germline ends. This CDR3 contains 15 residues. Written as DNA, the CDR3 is TGTGCCAGCAGCTTATCTTCGGTAACAAGAGGAGGCTACACCTTC. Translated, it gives CASSLSSVTRGGYTF.

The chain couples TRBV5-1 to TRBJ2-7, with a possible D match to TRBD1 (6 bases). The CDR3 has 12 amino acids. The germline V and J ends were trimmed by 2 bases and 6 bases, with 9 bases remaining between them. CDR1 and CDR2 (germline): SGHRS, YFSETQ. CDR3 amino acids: CASSFTGIEQYF. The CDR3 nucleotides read TGCGCCAGCAGCTTTACAGGGATCGAGCAGTACTTC.

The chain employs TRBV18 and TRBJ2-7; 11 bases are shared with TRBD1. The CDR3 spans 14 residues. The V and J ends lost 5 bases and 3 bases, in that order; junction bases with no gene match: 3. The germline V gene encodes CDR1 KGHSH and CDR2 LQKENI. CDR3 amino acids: CASSGQGANYEQYF. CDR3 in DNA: TGTGCCAGCTCAGGACAGGGGGCGAACTACGAGCAGTACTTC.

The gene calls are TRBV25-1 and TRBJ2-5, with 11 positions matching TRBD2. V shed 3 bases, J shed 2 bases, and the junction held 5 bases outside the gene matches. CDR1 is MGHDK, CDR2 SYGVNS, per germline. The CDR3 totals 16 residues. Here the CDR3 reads CASSDPGLAVQETQYF. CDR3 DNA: TGTGCCAGCAGTGATCCGGGACTAGCGGTTCAAGAGACCCAGTACTTC.

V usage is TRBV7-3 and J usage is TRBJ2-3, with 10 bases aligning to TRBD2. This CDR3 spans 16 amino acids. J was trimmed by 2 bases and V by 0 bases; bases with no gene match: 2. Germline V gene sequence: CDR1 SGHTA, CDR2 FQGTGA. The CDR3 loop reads CASSLTTSGITDTQYF. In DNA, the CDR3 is TGTGCCAGCAGCTTAACCACTAGCGGGATCACAGATACGCAGTATTTT.

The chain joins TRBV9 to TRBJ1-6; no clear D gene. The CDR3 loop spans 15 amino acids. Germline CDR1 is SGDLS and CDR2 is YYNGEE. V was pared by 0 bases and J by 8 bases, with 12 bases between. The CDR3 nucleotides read TGTGCCAGCAGCGTAGATGGGCAGAACTATTCACCCCTCCACTTT. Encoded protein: CASSVDGQNYSPLHF.

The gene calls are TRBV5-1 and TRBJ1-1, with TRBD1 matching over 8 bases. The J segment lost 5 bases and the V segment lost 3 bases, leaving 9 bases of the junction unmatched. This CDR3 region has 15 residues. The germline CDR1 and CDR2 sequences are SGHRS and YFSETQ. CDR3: CASSSQGAPVTEAFF. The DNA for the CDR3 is TGCGCCAGCAGCTCCCAGGGGGCGCCGGTAACTGAAGCTTTCTTT.

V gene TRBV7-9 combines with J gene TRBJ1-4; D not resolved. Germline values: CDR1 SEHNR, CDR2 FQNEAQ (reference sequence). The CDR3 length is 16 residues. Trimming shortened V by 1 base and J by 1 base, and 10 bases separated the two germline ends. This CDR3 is CASSLESTITNEKLFF. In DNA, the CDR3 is TGTGCCAGCAGCTTAGAATCGACAATAACTAATGAAAAACTGTTTTTT.